Listed below are T cell receptor beta chains from one sample, sequenced in a study of T cells expressing NK-cell markers. Following a re-call of the 5' RACE reads, TCRdb has one entry per CDR3 protein and lacks DNA. The sample data list some 450,000 distinct CDR3 sequences. Sample: blood T cells: a sorted CD56 or NKG2C T cell subset, CD4+ or CD8+ T cells, or bulk PBMC T cells (not recorded which). The receptors were gathered from a woman aged 18-70 years in good health. Each CDR3 is given with its conserved first and last residue.

V gene: TRBV4-2; J gene: TRBJ2-5; CDR3 protein: CASSQETPTTETQYF
V gene: TRBV5-1; J gene: TRBJ2-7; CDR3 protein: CASSLVGQGSLYEQYF
V gene: TRBV4-3; J gene: TRBJ1-1; CDR3 protein: CASSQGDGGMAFF
V gene: TRBV20-1; J gene: TRBJ2-6; CDR3 protein: CSAESPRSGANVLTF
V gene: TRBV7-9; J gene: TRBJ2-4; CDR3 protein: CASSSFGGGQKNIQYF
V gene: TRBV9; J gene: TRBJ1-2; CDR3 protein: CASSVEGVRGRFGYTF
V gene: TRBV5-1; J gene: TRBJ2-2; CDR3 protein: CASSRSEASGTNTGELFF
V gene: TRBV20-1; J gene: TRBJ2-1; CDR3 protein: CSARSLAREQFF
V gene: TRBV25-1; J gene: TRBJ2-3; CDR3 protein: CASEQGGDTQYF
V gene: TRBV11-2; J gene: TRBJ2-7; CDR3 protein: CASSTTSYEQYF
V gene: TRBV6-5; J gene: TRBJ1-3; CDR3 protein: CASSYDGGGNTIYF